This T cell receptor (beta chain) was captured by sequencing in a study of OX40 agonist ivuxolimab in advanced cancers. Study context: Checkpoint inhibitors had been given previously to 40% of patients. Study-wide points: Relative to CD4+ cells, CD8+ T cells on average had more expanded clones.

Sequenced by immunoSEQ multiplex PCR; TCRdb stores in-frame clones only, minus some. The sample gives around 160 clones, 65% to 80% of which show up once; 21% is in the top ten. CDR1 is SGHNT and CDR2 is YENEEA in the germline V gene. CDR3 length equals 15 residues. Trimming took off 5 bases at V and 4 bases at J, with 18 bases between the two ends. For this clone: The target antigen is unknown.

The sample was taken in a trial of the OX40 agonist ivuxolimab. The clonotype originates from an adult with an advanced solid tumor such as melanoma, head and neck, liver or kidney cancer. V is TRBV11-3 and J is TRBJ2-7, with D tentatively TRBD2 (5 bases). The CDR3 here is CASSPSNNRGYEQYF. In nucleotides, the CDR3 is TGTGCCAGCAGCCCCTCTAACAACCGAGGGTACGAGCAGTACTTC.